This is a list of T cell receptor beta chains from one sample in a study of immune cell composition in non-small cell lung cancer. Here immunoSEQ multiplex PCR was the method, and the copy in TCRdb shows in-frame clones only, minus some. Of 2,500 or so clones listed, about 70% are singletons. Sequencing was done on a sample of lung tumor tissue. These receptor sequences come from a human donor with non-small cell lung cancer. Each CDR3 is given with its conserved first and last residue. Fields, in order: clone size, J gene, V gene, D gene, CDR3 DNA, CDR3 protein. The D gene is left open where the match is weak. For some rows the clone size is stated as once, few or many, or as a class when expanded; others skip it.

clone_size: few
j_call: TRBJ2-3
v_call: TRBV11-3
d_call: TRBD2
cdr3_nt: TGTGCCAGTTCACCGGGACTAGCGGGGGGGCCGCGCACAGATACGCAGTATTTT
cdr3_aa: CASSPGLAGGPRTDTQYF

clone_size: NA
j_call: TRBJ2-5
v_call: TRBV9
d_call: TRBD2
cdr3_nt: TGTGCCAGCAGCGTAGGGGGGGCGGTCCCTAGCGGGAGGAAAGAGACCCAGTACTTC
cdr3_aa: CASSVGGAVPSGRKETQYF

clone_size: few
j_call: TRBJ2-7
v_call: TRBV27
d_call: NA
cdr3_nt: TGTGCCAGCAGACAATCTATCCCGGGACACCCTAACTACGAGCAGTACTTC
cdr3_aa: CASRQSIPGHPNYEQYF

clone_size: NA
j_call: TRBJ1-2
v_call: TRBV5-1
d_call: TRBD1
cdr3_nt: TGCGCCAGCAGCCTGGGGCTGGGACAGAACTATGGCTACACCTTC
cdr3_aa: CASSLGLGQNYGYTF

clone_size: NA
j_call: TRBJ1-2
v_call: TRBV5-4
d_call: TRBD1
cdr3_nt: TGTGCCAGCAGCCGGGACAGCAATGGCTACACCTTC
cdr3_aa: CASSRDSNGYTF

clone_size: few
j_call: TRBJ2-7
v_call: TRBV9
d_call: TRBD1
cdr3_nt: TGTGCCAGCAGCGCCGGGACAGGGGGCTACGAGCAGTACTTC
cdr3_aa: CASSAGTGGYEQYF

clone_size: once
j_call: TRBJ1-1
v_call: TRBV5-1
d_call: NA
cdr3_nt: TGCGCCAGCGGTCGGGGTGGAGCCCAGAACACTGAAGCTTTCTTT
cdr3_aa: CASGRGGAQNTEAFF

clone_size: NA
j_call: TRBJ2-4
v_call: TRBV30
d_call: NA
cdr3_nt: TGTGCCTGGAGTGAGGGGGTGGGAGACAACATTCAGTACTTC
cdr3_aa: CAWSEGVGDNIQYF

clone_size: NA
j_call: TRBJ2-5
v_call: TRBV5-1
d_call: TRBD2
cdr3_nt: TGCGCCAGCAGCTCGTTACCCATATTAGCGGGGCAAGAGACCCAGTACTTC
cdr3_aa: CASSSLPILAGQETQYF

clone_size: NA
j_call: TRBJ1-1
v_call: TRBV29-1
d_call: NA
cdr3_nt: TGCAGCGTTGAAGGCGCGACTGGCCCTGAAGCTTTCTTT
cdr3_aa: CSVEGATGPEAFF

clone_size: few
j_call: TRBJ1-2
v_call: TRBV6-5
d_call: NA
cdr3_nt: TGTGCCAGTCGGACAGCTAACTATGGCTACACCTTC
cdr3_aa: CASRTANYGYTF

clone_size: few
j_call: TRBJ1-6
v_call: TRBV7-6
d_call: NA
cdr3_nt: TGTGCCAGCAGCTTAGTTGTCGAGTCACCCCTCCACTTT
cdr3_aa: CASSLVVESPLHF

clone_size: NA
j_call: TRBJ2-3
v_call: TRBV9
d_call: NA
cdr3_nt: TGTGCCAGCAGCGTAAGAGAGCCAGATACGCAGTATTTT
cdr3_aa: CASSVREPDTQYF

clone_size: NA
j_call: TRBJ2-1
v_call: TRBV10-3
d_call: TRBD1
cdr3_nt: TGTGCCATCATCGGGACAGGGTCCTACAATGAGCAGTTCTTC
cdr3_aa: CAIIGTGSYNEQFF

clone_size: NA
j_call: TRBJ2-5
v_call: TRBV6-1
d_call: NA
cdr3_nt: TGTGCCAGCAGTGTGGGGGGATCACAAGAGACCCAGTACTTC
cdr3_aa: CASSVGGSQETQYF

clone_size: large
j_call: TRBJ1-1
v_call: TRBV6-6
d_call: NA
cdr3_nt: TGTGCCAGCAGTTACTCCGGGACATTGAACACTGAAGCTTTCTTT
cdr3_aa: CASSYSGTLNTEAFF

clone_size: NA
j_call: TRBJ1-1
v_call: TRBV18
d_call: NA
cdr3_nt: TGTGCCAGCTCACCAGGACAGACCCTAGAAGCTTTCTTT
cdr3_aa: CASSPGQTLEAFF

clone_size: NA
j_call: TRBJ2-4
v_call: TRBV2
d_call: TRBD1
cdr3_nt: TGTGCCAGCAGCCCCGGGACAGGCGACATTCAGTACTTC
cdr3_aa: CASSPGTGDIQYF

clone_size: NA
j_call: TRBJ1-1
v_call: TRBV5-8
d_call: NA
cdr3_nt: TGTGGCGATGGGGGGGCTCGCACTGAAGCTTTCTTT
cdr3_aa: CGDGGARTEAFF

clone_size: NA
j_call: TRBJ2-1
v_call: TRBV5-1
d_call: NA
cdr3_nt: TGCGCCAGCAGCCTGGGGGCGACTAGTCCCAATGAGCAGTTCTTC
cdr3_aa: CASSLGATSPNEQFF

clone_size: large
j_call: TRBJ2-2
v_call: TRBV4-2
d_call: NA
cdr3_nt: TGTGCCAGCAGCCAAGATCTCGGGGGCACCGGGGAGCTGTTTTTT
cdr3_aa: CASSQDLGGTGELFF

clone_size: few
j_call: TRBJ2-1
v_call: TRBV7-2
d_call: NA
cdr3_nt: TGTGCCAGCAGCCGCTCACACGGGAATGAGCAGTTCTTC
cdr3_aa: CASSRSHGNEQFF

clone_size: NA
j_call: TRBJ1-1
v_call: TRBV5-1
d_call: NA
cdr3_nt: TGCGCCAGCAGCTTTCGTTCTGGGGGCACAGCGGAAGCTTTCTTT
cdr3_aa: CASSFRSGGTAEAFF

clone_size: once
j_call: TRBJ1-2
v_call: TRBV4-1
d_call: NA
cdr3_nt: TGCGCCAGCAGCCAAGAAACAGGGTCTGAGTTCTATGGCTACACCTTC
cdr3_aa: CASSQETGSEFYGYTF

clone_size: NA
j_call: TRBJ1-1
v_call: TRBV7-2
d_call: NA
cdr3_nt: TGTGCCAGCAGCTTAGATGGGCAGGGGAGGAACACTGAAGCTTTCTTT
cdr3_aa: CASSLDGQGRNTEAFF

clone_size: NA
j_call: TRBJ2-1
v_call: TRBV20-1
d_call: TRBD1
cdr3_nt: TGCAGTGCTGGAAGACAGGGGGAGTTCTTC
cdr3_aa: CSAGRQGEFF

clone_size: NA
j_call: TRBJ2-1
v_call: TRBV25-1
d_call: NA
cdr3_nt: TGTGCCAGCAGTGACTCCAAAGGGGCACGTGAGCAGTTCTTC
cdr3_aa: CASSDSKGAREQFF

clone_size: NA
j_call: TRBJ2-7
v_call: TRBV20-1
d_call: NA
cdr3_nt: TGCAGTGCTAGAGCGGGGTACGAGCAGTACTTC
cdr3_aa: CSARAGYEQYF

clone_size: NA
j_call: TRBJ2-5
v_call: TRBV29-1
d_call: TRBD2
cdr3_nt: TGCAGCGTTGACGGGGAGGGTAGGACCCAGTACTTC
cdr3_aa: CSVDGEGRTQYF

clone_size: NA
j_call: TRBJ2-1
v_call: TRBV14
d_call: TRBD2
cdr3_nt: TGTGCCAGCAGCCGGGGACTAGCGGGAGCCCAGGGTGAGCAGTTCTTC
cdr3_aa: CASSRGLAGAQGEQFF

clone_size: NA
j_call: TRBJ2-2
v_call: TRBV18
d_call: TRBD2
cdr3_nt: TGTGCCAGCTCCCGGAAAGGGACTAGCGGGGGGCCCGCGAACACCGGGGAGCTGTTTTTT
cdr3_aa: CASSRKGTSGGPANTGELFF

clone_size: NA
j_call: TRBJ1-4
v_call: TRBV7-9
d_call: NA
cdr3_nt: TGTGCCAGCCGCCGGGAGAATGAAAAACTGTTTTTT
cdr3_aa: CASRRENEKLFF

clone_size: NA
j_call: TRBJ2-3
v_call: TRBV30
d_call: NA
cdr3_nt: TGTGCCTGGAATCTGAGGAGTGGCGATACGCAGTATTTT
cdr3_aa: CAWNLRSGDTQYF

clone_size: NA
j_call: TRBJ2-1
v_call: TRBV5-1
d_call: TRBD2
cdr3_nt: TGCGCCAGCAGCTCGAACCCTAGCGGGAGAAACAATGAGCAGTTCTTC
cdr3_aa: CASSSNPSGRNNEQFF

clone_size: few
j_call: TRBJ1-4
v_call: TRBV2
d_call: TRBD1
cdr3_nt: TGTGCCAGCAGAAGGGACAGGAATGAAAAACTGTTTTTT
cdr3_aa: CASRRDRNEKLFF

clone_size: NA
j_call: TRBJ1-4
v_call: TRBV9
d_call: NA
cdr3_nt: TGTGCCAGCAGCGCCCACAGCGGACCCGATGAAAAACTGTTTTTT
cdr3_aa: CASSAHSGPDEKLFF

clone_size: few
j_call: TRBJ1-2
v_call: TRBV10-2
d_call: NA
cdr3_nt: TGCGCCAGCGCTAATAGCGGGCAAGGGGCCCATGGCTACACCTTC
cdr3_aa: CASANSGQGAHGYTF

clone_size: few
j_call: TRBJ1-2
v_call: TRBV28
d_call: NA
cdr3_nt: TGTGCCAGCAGTTTACTAAATAACTATGGCTACACCTTC
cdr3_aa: CASSLLNNYGYTF

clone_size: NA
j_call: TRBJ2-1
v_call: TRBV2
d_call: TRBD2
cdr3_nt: TGTGCCAGCAGTGAAGGGGCGGGGGGGCTATCCTACAATGAGCAGTTCTTC
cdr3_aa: CASSEGAGGLSYNEQFF

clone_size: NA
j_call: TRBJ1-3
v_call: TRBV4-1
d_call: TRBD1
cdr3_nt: TGCGCCAGCAGCCGGCCGGACAGGGACTCTGGAAACACCATATATTTT
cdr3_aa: CASSRPDRDSGNTIYF

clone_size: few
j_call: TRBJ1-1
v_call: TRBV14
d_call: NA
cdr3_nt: TGTGCCAGCAGCCTTTACTCTTACACTGAAGCTTTCTTT
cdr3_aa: CASSLYSYTEAFF

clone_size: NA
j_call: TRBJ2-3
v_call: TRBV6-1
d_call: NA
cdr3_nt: TGTGCCAGCAGTGAGGGCCGGGACACAGATACGCAGTATTTT
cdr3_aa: CASSEGRDTDTQYF